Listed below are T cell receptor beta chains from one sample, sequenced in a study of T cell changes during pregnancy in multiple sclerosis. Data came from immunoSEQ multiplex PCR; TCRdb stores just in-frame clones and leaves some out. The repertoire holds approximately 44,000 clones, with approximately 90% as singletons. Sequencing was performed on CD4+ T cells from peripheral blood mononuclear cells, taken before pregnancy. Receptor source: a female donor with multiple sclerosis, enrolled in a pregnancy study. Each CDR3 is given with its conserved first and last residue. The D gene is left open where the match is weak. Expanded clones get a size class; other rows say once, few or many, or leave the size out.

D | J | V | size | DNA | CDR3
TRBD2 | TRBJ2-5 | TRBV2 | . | TGTGCCAGCACCCCGGGACTAGCGGGGGGTGAGGAGACCCAGTACTTC | CASTPGLAGGEETQYF
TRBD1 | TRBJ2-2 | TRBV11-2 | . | TGTGCCAGCTCTCCGGGGGACAGGGTTAACACCGGGGAGCTGTTTTTT | CASSPGDRVNTGELFF
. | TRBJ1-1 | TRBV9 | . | TGTGCCAGCAGCGTTCTGGACAGGAACACTGAAGCTTTCTTT | CASSVLDRNTEAFF
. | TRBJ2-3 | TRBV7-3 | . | TGTGCCAGCAGCTTAAATGCAGGAGATACGCAGTATTTT | CASSLNAGDTQYF
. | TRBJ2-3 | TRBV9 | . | TGTGCCAGCAGCGCGGGTTCTCTTTTGGTGGATACGCAGTATTTT | CASSAGSLLVDTQYF
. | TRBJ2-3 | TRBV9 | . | TGTGCCAGCAGCGTAGGCCTAGCGAGGACAGATACGCAGTATTTT | CASSVGLARTDTQYF
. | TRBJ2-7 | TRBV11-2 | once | TGTGCCAGCAGCTTAGGGGTGCGGGGTATCTCCGAGCAGTACTTC | CASSLGVRGISEQYF
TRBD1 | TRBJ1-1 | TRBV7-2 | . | TGTGCCAGCAGCTTAGTGGGGACAGCAAACACTGAAGCTTTCTTT | CASSLVGTANTEAFF
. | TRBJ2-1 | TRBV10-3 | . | TGTGCCATCAGTGTCCTAGGGCGGGACAATGAGCAGTTCTTC | CAISVLGRDNEQFF
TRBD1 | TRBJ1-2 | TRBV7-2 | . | TGTGCCAGCAGCTCACGACAGGGCGCATCGAATGGCTACACCTTC | CASSSRQGASNGYTF
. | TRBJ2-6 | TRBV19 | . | TGTGCCAGTTCCGGGGCTGGGGCCAACGTCCTGACTTTC | CASSGAGANVLTF
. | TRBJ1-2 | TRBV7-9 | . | TGTGCCAGCAGCTCAGGTAGCGGATATGGCTACACCTTC | CASSSGSGYGYTF
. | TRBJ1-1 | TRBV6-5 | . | TGTGCCAGCAGCCCGACAGGGAACACTGAAGCTTTCTTT | CASSPTGNTEAFF
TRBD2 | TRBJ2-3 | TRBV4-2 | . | TGTGCCAGCAGCTCCGCTCTCGGGACTAGCGGGGTATCGACAGATACGCAGTATTTT | CASSSALGTSGVSTDTQYF
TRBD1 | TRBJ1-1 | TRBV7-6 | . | TGTGCCAGCAGCCTGGACAGGGGAAAAACTGAAGCTTTCTTT | CASSLDRGKTEAFF
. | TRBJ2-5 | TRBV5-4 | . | TGTGCCAGCAGCCGGGGAGGGGGGCGCTCGGGAGAGACCCAGTACTTC | CASSRGGGRSGETQYF
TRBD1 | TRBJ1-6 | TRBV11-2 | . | TGTGCCAGCAGCCGAACCGGGACAGGGGTTTCACCCCTCCACTTT | CASSRTGTGVSPLHF
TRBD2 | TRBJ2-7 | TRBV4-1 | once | TGCGCCAGCAGCCAAACTAGCGGGCGAATTTACGAGCAGTACTTC | CASSQTSGRIYEQYF
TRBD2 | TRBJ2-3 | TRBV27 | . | TGTGCCAGCAGTTTAAGCGGGAGCGCAGATACGCAGTATTTT | CASSLSGSADTQYF
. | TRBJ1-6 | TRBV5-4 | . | TGTGCCAGCAGCTTGGACAGGAGCCAGGGGCCCCTCCACTTT | CASSLDRSQGPLHF
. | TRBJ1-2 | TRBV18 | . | TGTGCCAGCTCACCTGCCCAGGGTTATGGCTACACCTTC | CASSPAQGYGYTF
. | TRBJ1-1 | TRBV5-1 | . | TGCGCCAGCAGCTCGGACACTTCTAGGACTGAAGCTTTCTTT | CASSSDTSRTEAFF
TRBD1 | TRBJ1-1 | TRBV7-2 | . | TGTGCCAGCAGCCAAGACAGGGGCGCTGGGACTGAAGCTTTCTTT | CASSQDRGAGTEAFF
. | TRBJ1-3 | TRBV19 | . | TGTGCCAGTAGTATCAATGGAAACACCATATATTTT | CASSINGNTIYF
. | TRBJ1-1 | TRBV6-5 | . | TGTGCCAGCAGGGATGGGGCTCCCTATACTGAAGCTTTCTTT | CASRDGAPYTEAFF
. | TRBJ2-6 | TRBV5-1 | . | TGCGCCAGCAGCTTAAGAGCCTCTGGGGCCAACGTCCTGACTTTC | CASSLRASGANVLTF
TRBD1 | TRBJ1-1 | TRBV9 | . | TGTGCCAGCAGCGACAGGGGGAACACTGAAGCTTTCTTT | CASSDRGNTEAFF
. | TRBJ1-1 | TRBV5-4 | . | TGTGCCAGCAGCGCACCTCAGGTTTTGGACACTGAAGCTTTCTTT | CASSAPQVLDTEAFF
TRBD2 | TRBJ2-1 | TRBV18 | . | TGTGCCAGCTCACCAACGATCTCGCGGGGGGGCAATGAGCAGTTCTTC | CASSPTISRGGNEQFF
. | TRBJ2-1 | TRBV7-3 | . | TGTGCCAGCAGCTCGGGACTCATCAATGAGCAGTTCTTC | CASSSGLINEQFF
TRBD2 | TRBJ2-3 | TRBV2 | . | TGTGCCAGCAGTGCCGGACTAGCGGCAGATACGCAGTATTTT | CASSAGLAADTQYF
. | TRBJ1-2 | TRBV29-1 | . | TGCAGCGTTGGATTGCGGGACCTCTATGGCTACACCTTC | CSVGLRDLYGYTF
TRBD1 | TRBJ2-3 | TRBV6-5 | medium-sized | TGTGCCAGCAGGACAGGGGATACGCAGTATTTT | CASRTGDTQYF
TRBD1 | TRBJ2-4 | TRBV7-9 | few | TGTGCCAGCAGCTTGGAGGGACAGGGGGACATTCAGTACTTC | CASSLEGQGDIQYF
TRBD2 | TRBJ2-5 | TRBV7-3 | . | TGTGCCAGCAGCTGGGGACTAGTGAAGGAGAGGGACCAAGAGACCCAGTACTTC | CASSWGLVKERDQETQYF
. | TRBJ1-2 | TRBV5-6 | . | TGTGCCAGCAGGTTCGGCATCGGGAATCTCGGAGGCTACACCTTC | CASRFGIGNLGGYTF
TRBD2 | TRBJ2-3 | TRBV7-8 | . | TGTGCCAGCAGCTCCGGGGGGACAGATACGCAGTATTTT | CASSSGGTDTQYF
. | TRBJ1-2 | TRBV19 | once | TGTGCCAGTAAAACAGTTAACTATGGCTACACCTTC | CASKTVNYGYTF
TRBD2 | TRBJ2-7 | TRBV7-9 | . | TGTGCCAGCAGTCCCCCGGGACTAGCGGGCCGGTACGAGCAGTACTTC | CASSPPGLAGRYEQYF
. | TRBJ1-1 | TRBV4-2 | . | TGTGCCAGCAGCCCAGGGGCGGGGAACACTGAAGCTTTCTTT | CASSPGAGNTEAFF
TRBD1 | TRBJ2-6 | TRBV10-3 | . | TGTGCCATCCCTGGCACGGGACAGGGTCCCTCTGGGGCCAACGTCCTGACTTTC | CAIPGTGQGPSGANVLTF
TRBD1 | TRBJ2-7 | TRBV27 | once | TGTGCCAGCAGTTGGACAGGTACGGGCGAGCAGTACTTC | CASSWTGTGEQYF
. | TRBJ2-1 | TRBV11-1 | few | TGTGCCAGCAGCTTAGAAAGTCGGCGGTACAATGAGCAGTTCTTC | CASSLESRRYNEQFF
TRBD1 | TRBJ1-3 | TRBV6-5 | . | TGTGCCAGCCAAGCGACAGGGACCTCTGGAAACACCATATATTTT | CASQATGTSGNTIYF
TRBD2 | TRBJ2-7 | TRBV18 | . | TGTGCCAGCTCACCAGAGGGTTCCAGACTAGCGGGGGGATACGAGCAGTACTTC | CASSPEGSRLAGGYEQYF
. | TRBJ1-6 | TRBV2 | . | TGTGCCAGCAGTGCCAGATTCTGGTCCTATAATTCACCCCTCCACTTT | CASSARFWSYNSPLHF
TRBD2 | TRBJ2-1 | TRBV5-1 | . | TGCGCCAGCAGCCCCGGACTAGCGGTTAAAAATGAGCAGTTCTTC | CASSPGLAVKNEQFF
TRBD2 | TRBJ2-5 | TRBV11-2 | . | TGTGCCAGCAGCCAAAGCGGGGGCCCTCAAGAGACCCAGTACTTC | CASSQSGGPQETQYF
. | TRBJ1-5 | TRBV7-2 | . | TGTGCCAGCAGCTCGCGGGGTCAGCCCCAGCATTTT | CASSSRGQPQHF
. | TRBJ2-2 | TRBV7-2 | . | TGTGCCAGCAGCTTAGGAGACAGGACCCCCGGGGAGCTGTTTTTT | CASSLGDRTPGELFF